The next 10 T cell receptor beta chains were all read from a single sample in a study of shared clonotypes between healthy human individuals. TCRdb's copy holds only in-frame clones and misses some; the assay was immunoSEQ multiplex PCR. The sample lists under 2,500,000 clones; approximately 95% were seen once. The specimen sequenced was naive CD4+ T cells sorted from blood. Subset reported: CD45RA+ positively selected. The receptors come from a young man in good health.

V gene TRBV10-3 combines with J gene TRBJ1-2; possibly TRBD1 for D (6 bases). Per the germline V gene, CDR1 is ENHRY and CDR2 is SYGVKD. The CDR3 length is 12 residues. The germline V and J ends were trimmed by 6 bases and 3 bases, with 8 bases remaining between them. The CDR3 coding sequence is TGTGCCATCAGGGGGGGCGACTATGGCTACACCTTC. Translation gives CAIRGGDYGYTF.

This chain connects TRBV7-2 to TRBJ2-5; no definite D call. Trimming took off 9 bases at V and 6 bases at J, with 14 bases between the two ends. The germline gives CDR1 SGHTA, CDR2 FQGNSA. This CDR3 region has 12 residues. The CDR3 spells CASGVGQQTQYF. The CDR3 coding sequence is TGTGCCAGTGGAGTAGGTCAGCAGACCCAGTACTTC.

This clone is a singleton in its sample. J is TRBJ2-1 and V is TRBV5-1; 10 bases match TRBD2. V was clipped by 1 base and J by 6 bases; unmatched bases: 4. Germline V gene data show CDR1 as SGHRS and CDR2 as YFSETQ. This CDR3 contains 15 residues. The CDR3 DNA reads TGCGCCAGCAGCTTGTTTAGCGGGGGGAGCAATGAGCAGTTCTTC. Translating gives CASSLFSGGSNEQFF.

Of note for this clone: Other nucleotide sequences in the sample specify the same CDR3. The chain combines TRBV5-6 with TRBJ1-1; D unresolved. In germline, CDR1 is SGHDT, CDR2 YYEEEE. The CDR3 has 13 amino acids. V gave up 1 base and J gave up 1 base, with 5 bases separating them. The CDR3 reads CASSLRPNTEAFF. The CDR3, as DNA: TGTGCCAGCAGCTTGCGTCCGAACACTGAAGCTTTCTTT.

Comments on this clone: Other nucleotide sequences from this sample produce the same CDR3. The chain links TRBV6-5 to TRBJ1-4; D gene ambiguous. This CDR3 spans 12 amino acids. V shed 6 bases and J shed 11 bases, with 13 bases lying between them. Germline lookup yields CDR1 MNHEY and CDR2 SVGAGI. The CDR3 spells CASSLDREKLFF. Written as DNA, the CDR3 is TGTGCCAGCAGCTTGGACCGCGAGAAACTGTTTTTT.

The genes are TRBV6-4 and TRBJ2-2; 7 nucleotides agree with TRBD2. The V segment lost 4 bases and the J segment 4 bases; nucleotides outside the gene matches: 3. CDR1 and CDR2 from the germline V gene are MRHNA and SNTAGT. CDR3 size: 14 residues. Here the CDR3 reads CASSVREGTGELFF. In DNA form, the CDR3 reads TGTGCCAGCAGTGTTAGGGAGGGCACCGGGGAGCTGTTTTTT.

This chain uses TRBV10-3 with TRBJ2-1; D is uncertain. V was trimmed by 5 bases and J by 5 bases, leaving 10 bases between them. The CDR3 is made up of 13 amino acids. The germline gives CDR1 ENHRY, CDR2 SYGVKD. This CDR3 is CAISSRTDNEQFF. The CDR3, as DNA: TGTGCCATCAGTTCAAGGACGGACAATGAGCAGTTCTTC.

The V and J genes are TRBV18 and TRBJ2-2; D perhaps matches TRBD1 (5 bases). With 1 base removed from V and 13 bases from J, the gap between germline ends came to 16 bases. Germline CDR1 KGHSH, CDR2 LQKENI. This CDR3 region has 14 residues. The CDR3 loop is CASSPQDSKNRLFF. The CDR3 coding sequence is TGTGCCAGCTCACCACAAGACAGTAAGAATCGGCTGTTTTTT.

This clone was observed once. This chain links TRBV28 with TRBJ2-7, with a tentative D call TRBD2 (7 bases). V lost 5 bases and J 10 bases, leaving 18 bases between the germline ends. The V gene's germline CDR1 is MDHEN and CDR2 SYDVKM. The CDR3 has 13 amino acids. The CDR3 region has the DNA TGTGCCAGCAGTCCCTCTGGGGGGGGCCAACAGTACTTC. Its translation is CASSPSGGGQQYF.

The chain links TRBV5-4 to TRBJ1-1, with TRBD1 matching 7 bases. Germline-derived CDR1 and CDR2 are SGHNT and YYREEE (reference sequence). CDR3 length: 13 residues. Unmatched junction bases numbered 8, after V lost 5 bases and J lost 7 bases. The CDR3 here is CASRYDRDNEAFF. The CDR3 nucleotides read TGTGCCAGCAGATATGACAGGGACAATGAAGCTTTCTTT.